The rows below give T cell receptor beta chains drawn from one sample of a study of T cells after yellow fever vaccination. Each CDR3 protein is one row after TCRdb ran MiXCR on the 5' RACE reads. The sample holds 20,000 to 30,000 distinct CDR3 sequences, 4% to 5% seen once. Sequenced material: PBMCs, either bulk or a sorted T-cell subset (CD4+, CD8+, memory, or dextramer-sorted; not recorded which), taken on the day of the yellow fever booster vaccination. The receptors derive from a man between 18 and 35 years old who received the YFV17D yellow fever vaccine. Both conserved end residues are part of each CDR3. D genes are given only for firm matches. Size tells how often a clone was seen (once, few, many) or the class of an expanded clone, and some rows leave it out.

v_call	d_call	clone_size	j_call	cdr3_aa	cdr3_nt
TRBV5-1	TRBD1	many	TRBJ2-5	CASSYGTAFEETQYF	TGCGCCAGCAGCTACGGGACAGCGTTCGAAGAGACCCAGTACTTC
TRBV20-1	-	many	TRBJ2-2	CSARGQNTGELFF	TGCAGTGCTAGGGGACAGAACACCGGGGAGCTGTTTTTT
TRBV20-1	TRBD1	many	TRBJ1-2	CSASHRGTYGYTF	TGCAGTGCTTCGCACAGGGGGACCTATGGCTACACCTTC
TRBV27	-	many	TRBJ2-7	CASSWGSHWGEQYF	TGTGCCAGCAGTTGGGGATCTCATTGGGGGGAGCAGTACTTC
TRBV20-1	-	few	TRBJ1-5	CSARDQGWNQPQHF	TGCAGTGCTAGAGATCAGGGCTGGAATCAGCCCCAGCATTTT
TRBV28	-	many	TRBJ1-1	CASTLWTEAFF	TGTGCCAGCACCTTGTGGACTGAAGCTTTCTTT
TRBV5-5	-	few	TRBJ1-1	CASSLGGLGKNTEAFF	TGTGCCAGCAGCTTGGGGGGGCTCGGGAAGAACACTGAAGCTTTCTTT
TRBV20-1	-	many	TRBJ2-5	CSASDSTETQYF	TGCAGTGCTAGCGACTCAACGGAGACCCAGTACTTC
TRBV10-3	-	many	TRBJ2-5	CAISVRVQETQYF	TGTGCCATCAGTGTCCGGGTCCAAGAGACCCAGTACTTC
TRBV4-1	TRBD1	many	TRBJ1-5	CASSRQQRTGAYSNQPQHF	TGCGCCAGCAGCCGTCAGCAGCGGACAGGGGCCTATAGCAATCAGCCCCAGCATTTT
TRBV5-1	-	many	TRBJ2-3	CASSLPGEDTQYF	TGCGCCAGCAGCTTACCCGGGGAAGATACGCAGTATTTT
TRBV5-4	-	-	TRBJ1-1	CASSRERQNTEAFF	TGTGCCAGCAGCCGAGAGAGACAGAACACTGAAGCTTTCTTT
TRBV20-1	-	many	TRBJ1-6	CSSYRATDSPLHF	TGCAGTTCCTACCGGGCAACTGATTCACCCCTCCACTTT
TRBV20-1	TRBD1	many	TRBJ2-3	CSAAGLGTGGRRDTQYF	TGCAGTGCTGCAGGTCTCGGGACAGGGGGCCGGAGAGATACGCAGTATTTT
TRBV7-2	-	many	TRBJ2-5	CASSAYQETQYF	TGTGCCAGCAGCGCCTACCAAGAGACCCAGTACTTC
TRBV5-1	TRBD2	-	TRBJ2-5	CASSSTSGAQETQYF	TGCGCCAGCAGCTCCACTAGCGGAGCTCAAGAGACCCAGTACTTC
TRBV12-3/TRBV12-4	TRBD1	many	TRBJ2-4	CASSLSLGWDRGGNIQYF	TGTGCCAGCAGTTTATCACTGGGTTGGGACAGGGGAGGAAACATTCAGTACTTC
TRBV5-1	-	many	TRBJ2-5	CASSLVGPGETQYF	TGCGCCAGCAGCTTGGTGGGGCCGGGGGAGACCCAGTACTTC
TRBV5-1	TRBD1	many	TRBJ2-3	CASKDGTGATDTQYF	TGCGCCAGCAAAGATGGGACAGGGGCTACAGATACGCAGTATTTT
TRBV5-5	TRBD2	many	TRBJ2-7	CASERTSAEKYEQYF	TGTGCCAGCGAAAGGACTAGCGCCGAAAAATACGAGCAGTACTTC
TRBV12-5	-	many	TRBJ2-3	CASALGGAGDTQYF	TGTGCTAGTGCCTTAGGGGGGGCCGGGGATACGCAGTATTTT
TRBV7-9	TRBD1	few	TRBJ1-6	CASSFGTGSFDYNSPLHF	TGTGCCAGCAGCTTCGGGACAGGGTCTTTCGACTATAATTCACCCCTCCACTTT
TRBV20-1	TRBD1	many	TRBJ1-2	CSAPTGGSANYGYTF	TGCAGTGCCCCCACAGGGGGCTCAGCTAACTATGGCTACACCTTC
TRBV23-1	TRBD1	many	TRBJ2-3	CASKGQGADTQYF	TGCGCCAGTAAAGGACAGGGGGCAGATACGCAGTATTTT
TRBV7-2	TRBD1	-	TRBJ1-1	CASSLRQGTTEAFF	TGTGCCAGCAGCTTAAGACAGGGGACCACTGAAGCTTTCTTT
TRBV7-9	-	-	TRBJ2-3	CASSLSVPEDTQYF	TGTGCCAGCAGCTTAAGTGTACCCGAGGATACGCAGTATTTT
TRBV27	-	many	TRBJ1-2	CASRPEFGYGYTF	TGTGCCAGCCGGCCAGAGTTTGGTTATGGCTACACCTTC
TRBV5-1	-	few	TRBJ2-2	CASSLQGTGELFF	TGCGCCAGCAGCTTGCAGGGCACCGGGGAGCTGTTTTTT
TRBV6-5	-	many	TRBJ2-3	CASSYRSGTDTQYF	TGTGCCAGCAGTTACAGGTCCGGCACAGATACGCAGTATTTT
TRBV5-1	TRBD1	many	TRBJ1-2	CASSAGTGPSGYTF	TGCGCCAGCAGTGCCGGGACAGGGCCTTCCGGCTACACCTTC
TRBV7-3	TRBD2	many	TRBJ2-1	CASSLGVSGGMFF	TGTGCCAGCAGCTTAGGAGTGAGCGGGGGGATGTTCTTC